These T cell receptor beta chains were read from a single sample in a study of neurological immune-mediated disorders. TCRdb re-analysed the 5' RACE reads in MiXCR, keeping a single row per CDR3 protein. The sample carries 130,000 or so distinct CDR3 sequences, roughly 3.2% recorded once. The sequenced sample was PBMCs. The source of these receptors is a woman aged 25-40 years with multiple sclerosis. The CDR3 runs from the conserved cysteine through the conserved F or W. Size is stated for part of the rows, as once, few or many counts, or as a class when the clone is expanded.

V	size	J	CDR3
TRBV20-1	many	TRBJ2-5	CSAPPSAPAQETQYF
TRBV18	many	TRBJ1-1	CASSPPFTEAFF
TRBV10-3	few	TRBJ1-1	CAISEDEVTEAFF
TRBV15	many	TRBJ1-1	CATSRGPPSATPTEAFF
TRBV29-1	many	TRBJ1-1	CSAATGNTEAFF
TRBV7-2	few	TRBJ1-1	CASTLGVGFTEAFF
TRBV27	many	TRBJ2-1	CASRLGGPNNEQFF
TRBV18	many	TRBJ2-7	CASSPLEGEQYF
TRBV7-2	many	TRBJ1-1	CASSLGLGAKTEAFF
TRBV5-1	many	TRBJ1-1	CASSRPGGHTEAFF
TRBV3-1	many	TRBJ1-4	CASSQLANGPNEKLFF
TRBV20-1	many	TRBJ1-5	CSAGGQGFGQPQHF
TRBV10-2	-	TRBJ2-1	CASTAGLSHEQFF
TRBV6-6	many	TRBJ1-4	CASTGKGGNEKLFF
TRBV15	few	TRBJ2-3	CATSRDRSMDPQYF
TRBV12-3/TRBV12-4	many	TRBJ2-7	CASSWDRTYEQYF
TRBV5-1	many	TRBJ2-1	CASRQGASDNEQFF
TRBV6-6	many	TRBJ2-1	CASSESGSSYNEQFF
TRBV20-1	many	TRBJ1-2	CSARAEGPGGYTF
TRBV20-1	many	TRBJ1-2	CSAGDSYYGYTF
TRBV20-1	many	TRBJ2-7	CSASPGLLDHEQYF
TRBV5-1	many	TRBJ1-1	CASSLVAGGLGTEAFF
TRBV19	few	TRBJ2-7	CASSSRRGYEQYF
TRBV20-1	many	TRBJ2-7	CSARNPVVAGNEQYF
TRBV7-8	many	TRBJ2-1	CASSSTGYEQFF
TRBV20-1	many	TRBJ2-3	CSAWIVGRGTDTQYF
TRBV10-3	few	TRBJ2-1	CAIINGGGEQFF
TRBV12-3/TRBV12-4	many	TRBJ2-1	CASTLEQAGDNEQFF
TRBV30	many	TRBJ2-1	CAWSPSGYNEQFF
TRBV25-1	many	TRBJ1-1	CASSELAEAFF
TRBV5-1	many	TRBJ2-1	CASSYVGNEGYNEQFF
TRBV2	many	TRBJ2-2	CATLGQGGIGELFF
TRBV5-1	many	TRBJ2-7	CASRKQAGGYEQYF